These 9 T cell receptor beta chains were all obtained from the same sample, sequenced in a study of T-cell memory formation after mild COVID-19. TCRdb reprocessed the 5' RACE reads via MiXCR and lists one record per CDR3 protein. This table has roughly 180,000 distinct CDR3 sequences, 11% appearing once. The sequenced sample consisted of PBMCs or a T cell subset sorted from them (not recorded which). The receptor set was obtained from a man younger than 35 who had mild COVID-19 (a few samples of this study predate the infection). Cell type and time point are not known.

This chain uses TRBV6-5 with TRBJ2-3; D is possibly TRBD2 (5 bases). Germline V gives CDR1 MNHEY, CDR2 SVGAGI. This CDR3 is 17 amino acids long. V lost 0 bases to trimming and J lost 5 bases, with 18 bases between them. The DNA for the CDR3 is TGTGCCAGCAGTTACTCCAACGACGGGGTGATCCAAGATACGCAGTATTTT. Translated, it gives CASSYSNDGVIQDTQYF.

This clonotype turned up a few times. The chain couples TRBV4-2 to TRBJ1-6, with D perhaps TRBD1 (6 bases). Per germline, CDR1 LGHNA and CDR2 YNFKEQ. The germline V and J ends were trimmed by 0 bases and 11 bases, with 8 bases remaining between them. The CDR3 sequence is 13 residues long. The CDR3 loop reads CASSQERGAPLHF. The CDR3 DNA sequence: TGTGCCAGCAGCCAAGAGAGGGGGGCACCCCTCCACTTT.

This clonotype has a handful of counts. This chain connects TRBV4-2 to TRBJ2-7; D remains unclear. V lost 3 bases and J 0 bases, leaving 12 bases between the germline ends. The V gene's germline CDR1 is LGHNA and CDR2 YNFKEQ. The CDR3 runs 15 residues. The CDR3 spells CASSQGGSSSYEQYF. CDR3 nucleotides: TGTGCCAGCAGCCAGGGTGGGTCAAGCTCCTACGAGCAGTACTTC.

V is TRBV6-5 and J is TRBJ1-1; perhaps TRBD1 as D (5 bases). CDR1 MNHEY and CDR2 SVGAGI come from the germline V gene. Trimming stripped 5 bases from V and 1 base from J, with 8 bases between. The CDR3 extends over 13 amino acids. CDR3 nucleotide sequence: TGTGCCAGCAGTCCCAGGGCGAACACTGAAGCTTTCTTT. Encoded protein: CASSPRANTEAFF.

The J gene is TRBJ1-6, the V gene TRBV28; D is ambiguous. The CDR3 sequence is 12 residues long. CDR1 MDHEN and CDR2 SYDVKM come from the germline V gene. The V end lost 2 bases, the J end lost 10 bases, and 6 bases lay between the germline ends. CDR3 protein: CASSLKGSPLHF. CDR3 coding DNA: TGTGCCAGCAGTTTAAAGGGATCACCCCTCCACTTT.

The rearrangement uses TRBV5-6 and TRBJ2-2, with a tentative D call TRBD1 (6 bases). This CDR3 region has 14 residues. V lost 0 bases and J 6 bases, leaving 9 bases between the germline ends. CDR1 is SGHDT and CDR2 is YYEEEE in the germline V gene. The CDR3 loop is CASSLEWTAGELFF. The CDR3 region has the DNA TGTGCCAGCAGCTTGGAGTGGACAGCCGGGGAGCTGTTTTTT.

DNA of the CDR3: TGTGCCAGCAGCCAAGATCGGGGGAGGTCCTATAATTCACCCCTCCACTTT. Translated, it gives CASSQDRGRSYNSPLHF. The chain couples TRBV4-2 to TRBJ1-6, with TRBD1 as a possible D gene (5 bases). Between the trimmed V and J ends, which lost 0 bases and 1 base, there was a span of 10 bases. This CDR3 contains 17 residues. Germline V gene sequence: CDR1 LGHNA, CDR2 YNFKEQ.

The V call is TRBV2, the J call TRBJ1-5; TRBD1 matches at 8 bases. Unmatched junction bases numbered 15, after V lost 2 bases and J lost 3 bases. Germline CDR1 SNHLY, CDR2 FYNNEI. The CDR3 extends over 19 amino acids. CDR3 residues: CASSERTGFIVKTNQPQHF. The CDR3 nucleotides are TGTGCCAGCAGTGAACGGACAGGGTTTATAGTTAAGACCAATCAGCCCCAGCATTTT.

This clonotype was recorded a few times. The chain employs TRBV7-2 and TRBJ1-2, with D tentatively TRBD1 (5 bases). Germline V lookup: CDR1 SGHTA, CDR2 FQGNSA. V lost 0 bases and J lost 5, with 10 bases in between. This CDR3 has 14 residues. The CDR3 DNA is TGTGCCAGCAGCTTAGCGCAGGGAGGATATGGCTACACCTTC. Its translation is CASSLAQGGYGYTF.